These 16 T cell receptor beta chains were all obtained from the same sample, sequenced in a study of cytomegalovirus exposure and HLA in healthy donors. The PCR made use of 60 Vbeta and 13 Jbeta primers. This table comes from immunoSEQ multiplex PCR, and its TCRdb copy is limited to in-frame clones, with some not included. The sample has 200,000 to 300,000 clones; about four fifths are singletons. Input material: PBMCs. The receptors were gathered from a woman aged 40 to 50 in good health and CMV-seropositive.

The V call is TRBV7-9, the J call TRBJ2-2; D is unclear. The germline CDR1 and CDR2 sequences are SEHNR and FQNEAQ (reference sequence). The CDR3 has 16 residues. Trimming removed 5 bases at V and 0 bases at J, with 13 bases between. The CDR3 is CASSPPGGSNTGELFF. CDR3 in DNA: TGTGCCAGCAGCCCCCCGGGTGGTTCGAACACCGGGGAGCTGTTTTTT.

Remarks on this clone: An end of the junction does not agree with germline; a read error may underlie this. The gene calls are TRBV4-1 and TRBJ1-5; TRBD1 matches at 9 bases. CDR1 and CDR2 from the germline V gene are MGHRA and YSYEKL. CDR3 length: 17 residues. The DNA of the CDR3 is TGCGCCAGCAGCCACCGGGACAGGGATAGTAGCGATCAGCCCCAGCATTTT. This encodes CASSHRDRDSSDQPQHF.

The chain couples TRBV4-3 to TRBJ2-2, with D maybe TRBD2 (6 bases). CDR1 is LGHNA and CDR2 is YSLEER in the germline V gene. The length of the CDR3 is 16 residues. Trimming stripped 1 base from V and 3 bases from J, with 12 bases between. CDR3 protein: CASSQVREHDTGELFF. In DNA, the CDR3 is TGCGCCAGCAGCCAAGTACGGGAGCACGACACCGGGGAGCTGTTTTTT.

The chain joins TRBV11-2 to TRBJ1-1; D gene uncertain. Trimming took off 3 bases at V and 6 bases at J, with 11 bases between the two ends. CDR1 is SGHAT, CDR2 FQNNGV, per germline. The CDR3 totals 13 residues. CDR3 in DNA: TGTGCCAGCAGCTTCCCGAGGGCCTCTGAAGCTTTCTTT. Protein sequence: CASSFPRASEAFF.

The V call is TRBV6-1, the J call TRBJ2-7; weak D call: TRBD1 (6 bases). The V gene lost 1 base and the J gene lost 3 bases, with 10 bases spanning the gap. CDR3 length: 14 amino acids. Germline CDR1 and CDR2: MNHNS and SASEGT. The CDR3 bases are TGTGCCAGCAGTGAAGGAGGCAGGGGCTACGAGCAGTACTTC. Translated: CASSEGGRGYEQYF.

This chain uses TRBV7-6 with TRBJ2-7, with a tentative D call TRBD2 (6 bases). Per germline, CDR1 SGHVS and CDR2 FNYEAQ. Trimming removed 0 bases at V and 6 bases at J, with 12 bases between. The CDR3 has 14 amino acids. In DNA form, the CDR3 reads TGTGCCAGCAGCTTAGCTGGGGGGAGACGCGAGCAGTACTTC. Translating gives CASSLAGGRREQYF.

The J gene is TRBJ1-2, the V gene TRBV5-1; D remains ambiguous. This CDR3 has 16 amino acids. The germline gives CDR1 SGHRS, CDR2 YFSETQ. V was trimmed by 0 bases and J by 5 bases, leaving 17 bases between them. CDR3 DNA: TGCGCCAGCAGCTTGGCCGAGGGCTTCTGGAAATATGGCTACACCTTC. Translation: CASSLAEGFWKYGYTF.

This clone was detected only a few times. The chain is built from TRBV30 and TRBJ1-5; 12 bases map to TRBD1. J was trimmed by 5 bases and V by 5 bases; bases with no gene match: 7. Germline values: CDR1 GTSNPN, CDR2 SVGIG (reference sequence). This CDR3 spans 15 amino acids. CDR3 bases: TGTGCCTGGGACTGGGGACAGGGGGCCGATCAGCCCCAGCATTTT. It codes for CAWDWGQGADQPQHF.

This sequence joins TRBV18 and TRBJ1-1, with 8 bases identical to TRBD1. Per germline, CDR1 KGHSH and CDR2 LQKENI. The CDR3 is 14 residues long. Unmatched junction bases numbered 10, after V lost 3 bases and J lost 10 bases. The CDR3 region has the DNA TGTGCCAGCTCACCTTCGACGGACAGGGATTCAGCTTTCTTT. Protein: CASSPSTDRDSAFF.

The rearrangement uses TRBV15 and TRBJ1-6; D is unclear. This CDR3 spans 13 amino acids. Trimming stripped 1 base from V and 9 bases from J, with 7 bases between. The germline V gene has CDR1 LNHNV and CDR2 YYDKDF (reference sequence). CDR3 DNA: TGTGCCACCAGCAGAGGAGTCGGTTCACCCCTCCACTTT. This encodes CATSRGVGSPLHF.

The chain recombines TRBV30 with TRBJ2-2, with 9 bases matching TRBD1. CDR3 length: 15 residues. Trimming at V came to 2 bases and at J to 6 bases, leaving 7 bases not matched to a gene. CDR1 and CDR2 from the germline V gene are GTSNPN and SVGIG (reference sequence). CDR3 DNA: TGTGCCTGGAGTCCGTGGGACAGGGAGGCCGGGGAGCTGTTTTTT. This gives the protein CAWSPWDREAGELFF.

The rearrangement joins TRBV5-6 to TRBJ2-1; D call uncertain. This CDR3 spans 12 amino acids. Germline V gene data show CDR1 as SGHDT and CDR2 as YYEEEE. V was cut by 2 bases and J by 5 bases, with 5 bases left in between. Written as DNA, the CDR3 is TGTGCCAGCAGCTTTCTAGACAATGAGCAGTTCTTC. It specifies CASSFLDNEQFF.

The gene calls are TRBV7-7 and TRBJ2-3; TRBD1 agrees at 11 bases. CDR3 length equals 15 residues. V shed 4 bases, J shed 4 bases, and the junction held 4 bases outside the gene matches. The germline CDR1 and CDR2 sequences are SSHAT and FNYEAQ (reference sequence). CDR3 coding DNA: TGTGCCAGCAGCTCCGGGACAGGGGGTTCAGATACGCAGTATTTT. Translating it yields CASSSGTGGSDTQYF.

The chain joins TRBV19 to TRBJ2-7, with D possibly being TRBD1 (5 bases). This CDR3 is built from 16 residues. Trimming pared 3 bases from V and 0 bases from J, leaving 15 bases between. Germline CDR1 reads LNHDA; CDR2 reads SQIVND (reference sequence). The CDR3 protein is CASSIMGRTSSYEQYF. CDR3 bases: TGTGCCAGTAGTATCATGGGGCGGACGAGCTCCTACGAGCAGTACTTC.

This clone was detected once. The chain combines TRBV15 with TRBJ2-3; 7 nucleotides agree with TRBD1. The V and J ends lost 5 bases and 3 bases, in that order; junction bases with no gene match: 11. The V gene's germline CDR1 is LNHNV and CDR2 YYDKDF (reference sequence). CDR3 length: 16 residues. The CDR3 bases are TGTGCCACCAGCGGTCCAGACAGGGTTGGAACAGATACGCAGTATTTT. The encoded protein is CATSGPDRVGTDTQYF.

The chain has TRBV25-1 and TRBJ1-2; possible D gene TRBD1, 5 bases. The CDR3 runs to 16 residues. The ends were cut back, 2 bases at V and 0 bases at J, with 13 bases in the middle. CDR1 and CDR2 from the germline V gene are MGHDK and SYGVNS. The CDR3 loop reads CASSEGGAETNYGYTF. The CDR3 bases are TGTGCCAGCAGTGAAGGCGGGGCAGAAACTAACTATGGCTACACCTTC.